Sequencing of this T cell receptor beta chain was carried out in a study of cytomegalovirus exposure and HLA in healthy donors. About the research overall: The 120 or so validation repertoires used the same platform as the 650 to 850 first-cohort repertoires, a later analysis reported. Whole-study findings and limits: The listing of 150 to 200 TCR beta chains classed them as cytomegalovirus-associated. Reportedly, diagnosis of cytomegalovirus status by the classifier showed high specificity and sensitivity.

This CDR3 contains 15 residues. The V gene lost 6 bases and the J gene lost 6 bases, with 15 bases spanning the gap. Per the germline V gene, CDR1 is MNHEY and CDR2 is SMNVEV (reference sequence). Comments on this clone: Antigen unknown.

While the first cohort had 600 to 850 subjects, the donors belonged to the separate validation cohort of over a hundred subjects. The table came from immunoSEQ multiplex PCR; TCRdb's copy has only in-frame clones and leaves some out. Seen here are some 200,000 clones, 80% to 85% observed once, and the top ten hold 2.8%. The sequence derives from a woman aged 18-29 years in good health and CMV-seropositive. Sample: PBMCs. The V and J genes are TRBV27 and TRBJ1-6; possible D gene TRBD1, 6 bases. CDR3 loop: CASRMAGTLNSPLHF. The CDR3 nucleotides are TGTGCCAGCAGGATGGCAGGGACACTTAATTCACCCCTCCACTTT.